This TCR beta chain was identified during a study of CD8 T cells in ankylosing spondylitis. General observations from the study: Disease-linked clones reportedly concentrated significantly in matched ankylosing spondylitis synovial fluid. Ankylosing spondylitis blood appeared to carry a characteristic TCR beta motif of roughly eight highly homologous variants.

The table lists this clonotype with many counts. As yet, its antigen is unknown. The CDR3 has 18 residues. Losses at the gene ends were 5 bases for V and 3 bases for J; bases not matched to a gene: 18. Looked up from germline, CDR1 is DFQATT and CDR2 is SNEGSKA (reference sequence). Each TCR beta library was made by quantitative 5'-RACE that incorporated molecular barcodes. TCRdb recomputed calls from the 5' RACE reads with MiXCR, one row per CDR3 protein. The sample has approximately 140,000 distinct CDR3 sequences, more than 7% seen once; the top ten hold about 7.3%. V usage is TRBV20-1 and J usage is TRBJ2-3, with 9 bases lining up with TRBD1. Sequences were obtained from synovial fluid, either unsorted or a sorted T cell fraction (not recorded which). This TCR derives from a male donor with ankylosing spondylitis. This chain's CDR3 is CSAPRFNDRGYRTDTQYF. The CDR3 DNA sequence: TGCAGTGCTCCCAGATTCAACGACAGGGGGTATCGGACAGATACGCAGTATTTT.